The 8 T cell receptor beta chains presented below share a single source sample, sequenced in a study of beta chain features in type 1 diabetes. Every bit of the isolated RNA underwent reverse transcription, so sequencing read expressed TCRB transcripts. Sequencing was performed with immunoSEQ multiplex PCR; in TCRdb, only in-frame clones are kept and a portion is missing. The repertoire holds 300,000 to 350,000 clones, with roughly a tenth as singletons. The antigens these receptors bind are not known. Study-level results: Shorter TCRB CDR3s, moderately but significantly so, were found in Type 1 diabetes patients in all four CD4+ subsets.

The specimen was central memory CD4+ T cells from blood. The receptors here all came from a man aged 25-45 years with type 1 diabetes.

In its sample, this clone was seen many times. This chain links TRBV4-3 with TRBJ2-3; maybe TRBD2 (7 bases). The CDR3 has 15 amino acids. From germline, CDR1 is LGHNA and CDR2 YSLEER. Deletions cut 5 bases from V and 3 bases from J, with 15 bases between. The CDR3 here is CASSKQGGGTDTQYF. CDR3 nucleotides: TGCGCCAGCAGCAAACAGGGAGGGGGAACAGATACGCAGTATTTT.

This clone was observed a handful of times. This chain connects TRBV19 to TRBJ1-2, with 7 bases matching TRBD1. The germline V gene has CDR1 LNHDA and CDR2 SQIVND (reference sequence). The J segment lost 2 bases and the V segment lost 7 bases, leaving 10 bases of the junction unmatched. The CDR3 covers 15 residues. The CDR3 nucleotides are TGTGCCAGTACCTTAGGGACAGCTCGCAACTATGGCTACACCTTC. Amino acid sequence: CASTLGTARNYGYTF.

The gene calls are TRBV4-3 and TRBJ1-6; D is perhaps TRBD1 (6 bases). This CDR3 has 15 residues. V was shortened by 0 bases and J by 7 bases, with 10 bases between the two germline ends. Germline values: CDR1 LGHNA, CDR2 YSLEER. The CDR3 here is CASSQDLGGNSPLHF. In DNA, the CDR3 is TGCGCCAGCAGCCAAGATCTAGGGGGGAATTCACCCCTCCACTTT.

The gene calls are TRBV18 and TRBJ2-7, with 9 positions matching TRBD1. The CDR3 has 15 residues. Germline values: CDR1 KGHSH, CDR2 LQKENI. With 4 bases clipped from V and 5 bases from J, the junction kept 9 bases outside the gene matches. This CDR3 reads CASSRGDRDIHEQYF. In nucleotides, the CDR3 is TGTGCCAGCTCACGAGGGGACAGGGACATCCACGAGCAGTACTTC.

There are a few counts of this clone. This sequence joins TRBV6-6 and TRBJ1-4; no definite D call. Germline CDR1 is MNHNY and CDR2 is SVGAGI (reference sequence). V was trimmed by 6 bases and J by 3 bases, leaving 14 bases between them. This CDR3 has 15 amino acids. The CDR3 bases are TGTGCCAGCAGCCGAAGCGGTACGGCTAATGAAAAACTGTTTTTT. This gives the protein CASSRSGTANEKLFF.

The CDR3: CASSATVNTEAFF. The CDR3, as DNA: TGTGCCAGCAGCGCGACCGTGAACACTGAAGCTTTCTTT. The genes are TRBV9 and TRBJ1-1, with D uncertain. This CDR3 has 13 amino acids. Germline CDR1 and CDR2: SGDLS and YYNGEE. V was shortened by 3 bases and J by 0 bases, with 6 bases between the two germline ends.

The gene calls are TRBV28 and TRBJ2-3; D is unclear. Germline loops: CDR1 MDHEN, CDR2 SYDVKM. The CDR3 loop spans 14 amino acids. V was shortened by 5 bases and J by 2 bases, with 11 bases between the two germline ends. The CDR3 spells CASSQHGATDTQYF. CDR3 DNA sequence: TGTGCCAGCAGTCAACACGGAGCCACAGATACGCAGTATTTT.

This clone was counted between two and nine times. The chain joins TRBV5-6 to TRBJ2-3, with a tentative D call TRBD1 (5 bases). In germline, CDR1 is SGHDT, CDR2 YYEEEE. CDR3 length equals 15 residues. Trimming left V 0 bases short and J 2 bases short, with 10 bases between. Here the CDR3 DNA reads TGTGCCAGCAGCTTGGAAGGGGTTTACACAGATACGCAGTATTTT. Amino acids: CASSLEGVYTDTQYF.